Each of the 7 T cell receptor beta chains below was sequenced from the same sample in a study of cytomegalovirus exposure and HLA in healthy donors. The PCR used 60 Vbeta and 13 Jbeta primers. Sequenced by immunoSEQ multiplex PCR; TCRdb stores in-frame clones only, minus some. Of roughly 160,000 clones in the sample, roughly four fifths were seen once. Source material: PBMCs. The receptors derive from a male donor in good health and CMV-seropositive.

This chain links TRBV5-1 with TRBJ2-7; 7 positions agree with TRBD2. The CDR3 is 13 residues long. CDR1 and CDR2 (germline): SGHRS, YFSETQ. V was pared by 4 bases and J by 5 bases, with 6 bases of the junction left unmatched. CDR3: CASSPDRGDEQYF. CDR3 nucleotides: TGCGCCAGCAGCCCGGACCGGGGGGACGAGCAGTACTTC.

This rearrangement joins TRBV10-1 to TRBJ2-7, with D perhaps TRBD1 (5 bases). V lost 2 bases and J lost 5, with 19 bases in between. The germline CDR1 and CDR2 sequences are WNHNN and SYGVQD (reference sequence). This CDR3 is built from 16 residues. CDR3 DNA sequence: TGCGCCAGCAGTGAGCGAACAGGACCTCGGGCTGACGAGCAGTACTTC. It is translated as CASSERTGPRADEQYF.

J is TRBJ2-1 and V is TRBV28; no clear D. Trimming removed 7 bases at V and 3 bases at J, with 13 bases between. CDR1 MDHEN and CDR2 SYDVKM come from the germline V gene. The CDR3 is made up of 14 amino acids. The CDR3 DNA reads TGTGCCAGCAAAGACTCATCCATCTACAATGAGCAGTTCTTC. Its protein is CASKDSSIYNEQFF.

This chain uses TRBV10-3 with TRBJ1-3; a possible D gene is TRBD1 (6 bases). The CDR3 is 15 residues long. V was clipped by 11 bases and J by 2 bases, with 19 bases between them. The V gene's germline CDR1 is ENHRY and CDR2 SYGVKD. The CDR3 region is CAVTSYGGPGNTIYF. The CDR3 DNA reads as TGTGCCGTCACGAGCTATGGGGGCCCTGGAAACACCATATATTTT.

This clone occurred once. The V gene is TRBV5-4, the J gene TRBJ2-7; D remains ambiguous. Trimming stripped 2 bases from V and 7 bases from J, with 10 bases between. CDR1 and CDR2 (germline): SGHNT, YYREEE (reference sequence). The CDR3 is made up of 12 amino acids. Here the CDR3 reads CASSLEPREQYF. CDR3 bases: TGTGCCAGCAGCTTAGAACCGCGGGAGCAGTACTTC.

This clone was observed a few times. The rearrangement uses TRBV9 and TRBJ1-1; 10 bases line up with TRBD1. The CDR3 is 17 amino acids. The germline V gene encodes CDR1 SGDLS and CDR2 YYNGEE. V was pared by 0 bases and J by 0 bases, with 5 bases of the junction left unmatched. CDR3 sequence (DNA): TGTGCCAGCAGCGTAGCGGGACAGGGGCTCCTGAACACTGAAGCTTTCTTT. Translated: CASSVAGQGLLNTEAFF. The variable domain in full, completed from reference TRBV9 and TRBJ1-1, reads DSGVTQTPKHLITATGQRVTLRCSPRSGDLSVYWYQQSLDQGLQFLIQYYNGEERAKGNILERFSAQQFPDLHSELNLSSLELGDSALYFCASSVAGQGLLNTEAFFGQGTRLTVV.

The chain joins TRBV5-1 to TRBJ2-5; D not certain. V lost 4 bases and J lost 5, with 15 bases in between. Germline V gene sequence: CDR1 SGHRS, CDR2 YFSETQ. The CDR3 runs to 14 residues. The CDR3 DNA follows: TGCGCCAGCAGCCCGGGTATCCAAAGGGAGACCCAGTACTTC. This sequence encodes CASSPGIQRETQYF.